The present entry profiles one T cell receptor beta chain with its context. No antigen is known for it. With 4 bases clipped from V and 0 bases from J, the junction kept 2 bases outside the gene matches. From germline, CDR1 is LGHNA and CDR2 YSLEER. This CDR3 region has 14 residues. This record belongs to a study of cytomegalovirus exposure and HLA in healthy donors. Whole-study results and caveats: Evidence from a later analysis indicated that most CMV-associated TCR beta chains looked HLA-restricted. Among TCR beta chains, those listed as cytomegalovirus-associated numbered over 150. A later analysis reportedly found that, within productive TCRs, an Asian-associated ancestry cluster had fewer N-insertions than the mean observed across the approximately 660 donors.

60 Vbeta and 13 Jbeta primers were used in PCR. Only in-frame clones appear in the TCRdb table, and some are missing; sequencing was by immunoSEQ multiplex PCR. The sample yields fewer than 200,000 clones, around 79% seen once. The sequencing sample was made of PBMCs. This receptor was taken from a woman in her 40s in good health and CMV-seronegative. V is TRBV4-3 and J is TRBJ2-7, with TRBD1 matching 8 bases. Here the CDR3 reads CASSLGQDSYEQYF. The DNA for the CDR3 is TGCGCCAGCAGCCTGGGACAGGACTCCTACGAGCAGTACTTC.